This TCR beta chain came from a study of T cell repertoires in cytomegalovirus infection. Turning to the study itself: CMV infection together with matching HLA type was indicated by public TCR beta signatures.

Via MiXCR, TCRdb re-called the reads, giving one row per CDR3 protein. The data hold roughly 130,000 distinct CDR3 sequences, with 20% to 30% observed a single time. General study results and limits: CMV-specific TCR beta clonotypes restricted by HLA-C dominated the ex vivo response.

Comments on this clonotype: Its target is not known.

Germline V gene lookup returns CDR1 DFQATT and CDR2 SNEGSKA (reference sequence). The CDR3 covers 14 residues. Trimming stripped 0 bases from V and 1 base from J, with 9 bases between. The receptor comes from a human donor in good health (CMV status not recorded). Some clones in this sample may be carry-over from other donors' samples. The chain has TRBV20-1 and TRBJ1-1, with unresolved D. Sequencing used PBMCs, sequenced either directly or after in vitro stimulation (not recorded which). The CDR3 DNA sequence: TGCAGTGCTAGAGATCTATACAAGAACACTGAAGCTTTCTTT. Translating gives CSARDLYKNTEAFF.